This TCR beta chain is from a study of Graves' ophthalmopathy and Graves' hyperthyroidism. About the study: No treatment had been given when peripheral blood was collected at initial diagnosis.

Uncontrolled infections, pregnancy, lactation or other autoimmune diseases led to patient exclusion. As concerns this clonotype: Its ends do not fully match the called genes, so a read error is possible.

Germline V lookup: CDR1 SGHTA, CDR2 FQGNSA. This CDR3 is built from 14 residues. As the template, RNA transcripts were used to amplify TCR beta CDR3 regions. The authors performed first-round RT-PCR with HTBI primers and then a second-round multiplex PCR. Each CDR3 protein is one row after TCRdb ran MiXCR on the multiplex PCR reads. The repertoire has about 700,000 distinct CDR3 sequences, more than 40% of them found once; the top ten carry over 2.5%. The chain joins TRBV7-2 to TRBJ1-1; TRBD1 matches at 7 bases. The receptor was isolated from an adult man with Graves' ophthalmopathy. Sequenced: peripheral blood. CDR3 in DNA: TGTGCCGGCAGCCTATGGGACAGACTCCCTGAAGCTTTCTTT. Translated, it gives CAGSLWDRLPEAFF.